This is a list of T cell receptor beta chains from one sample in a study of T-cell memory formation after mild COVID-19. TCRdb reprocessed the 5' RACE reads with MiXCR, giving one entry per CDR3 protein. This sample has almost 550,000 distinct CDR3 sequences, with around 21% found just once. The sequencing sample was made of PBMCs or a T cell subset sorted from them (not recorded which). These receptors were obtained from an adult woman who had mild COVID-19 (a few samples of this study predate the infection). Cell type and time point are not known. Both conserved end residues are part of each CDR3. A D gene is named only where the DNA matches it firmly. Expanded clones get a size class; other rows say once, few or many, or leave the size out.

>TRBV10-3|-|TRBD1|TRBJ2-7
TGTGCCATCAGTCGGGGACAGTCTCCTCGCGAGCAGTACTTC
CAISRGQSPREQYF
>TRBV7-9|-|TRBD2|TRBJ2-2
TGTGCCAGCAGCGATCCTCGCCCCTTAGCGGGGGGGCCTACCGGGGAGCTGTTTTTT
CASSDPRPLAGGPTGELFF
>TRBV24-1|few|TRBD1|TRBJ1-1
TGTGCCACCAGTGATTCCGCCGGGACAGAGAACACTGAAGCTTTCTTT
CATSDSAGTENTEAFF
>TRBV7-6|-|-|TRBJ2-7
TGTGCCAGCAGTATGGGGGGCCCGGGGCCCCAATACGAGCAGTACTTC
CASSMGGPGPQYEQYF
>TRBV7-9|-|-|TRBJ2-1
TGTGCCAGCAGGCGAGCCAATGAGCAGTTCTTC
CASRRANEQFF
>TRBV7-9|medium-sized|TRBD2|TRBJ2-7
TGTGCCAGCCCCCCCAGCGCCCCAGGCGGGAGCTCCTACGAGCAGTACTTC
CASPPSAPGGSSYEQYF
>TRBV2|-|TRBD1|TRBJ1-5
TGTGCCAGCAAGTCCGGGACAGGGAGAAATCAGCCCCAGCATTTT
CASKSGTGRNQPQHF
>TRBV12-3/TRBV12-4|many|-|TRBJ1-2
TGTGCCAGCAGTTTATTGGGGTATGGCTACACCTTC
CASSLLGYGYTF
>TRBV30|-|-|TRBJ2-3
TGTGCCTGGAGTCTGGCGGGGTCGACAGATACGCAGTATTTT
CAWSLAGSTDTQYF
>TRBV27|-|TRBD2|TRBJ2-7
TGTGCCAGCGGGGGTAGCGGGTTTTCCTACGAGCAGTACTTC
CASGGSGFSYEQYF
>TRBV20-1|-|-|TRBJ2-1
TGCAGTGCTAACGTAAGACAGAGGGCCTACAATGAGCAGTTCTTC
CSANVRQRAYNEQFF
>TRBV14|-|-|TRBJ1-4
TGTGCCAGCAGCCGAGGGAGGGGAGCTAATGAAAAACTGTTTTTT
CASSRGRGANEKLFF
>TRBV15|few|-|TRBJ2-5
TGTGCCACCAGTTCTACAGGGTTTGGACAAGAGACCCAGTACTTC
CATSSTGFGQETQYF
>TRBV7-7|many|TRBD1|TRBJ2-4
TGTGCTAGCAGCCCACTAGACAGGGATTTGAACATTCAGTACTTC
CASSPLDRDLNIQYF
>TRBV5-1|-|-|TRBJ2-7
TGCGCCAGCAGCCCAGCGGGGACACGCGACTACGAGCAGTACTTC
CASSPAGTRDYEQYF
>TRBV9|few|TRBD2|TRBJ2-3
TGTGCCAGCAGCGTACCGGCGGGAGACCCTAGCACAGATACGCAGTATTTT
CASSVPAGDPSTDTQYF
>TRBV6-2/TRBV6-3|few|-|TRBJ1-2
TGTGCCAGCACCCCGACGGGAAAGAAAAGCTATGGCTACACCTTC
CASTPTGKKSYGYTF
>TRBV9|few|TRBD2|TRBJ2-2
TGTGCCAGCAGCGCCCCAGGGACTAGCGGTCCCGGGGAGCTGTTTTTT
CASSAPGTSGPGELFF
>TRBV9|few|-|TRBJ2-3
TGTGCCAGCAGCACAGGGGGGGGGATGTCCACAGATACGCAGTATTTT
CASSTGGGMSTDTQYF
>TRBV29-1|few|-|TRBJ2-7
TGCAGCGTACAGGGCTACGAGCAGTACTTC
CSVQGYEQYF
>TRBV5-1|few|TRBD1|TRBJ2-7
TGCGCCAGCAGCCTAAAGGACAGGGGACGCTACGAGCAGTACTTC
CASSLKDRGRYEQYF
>TRBV12-3/TRBV12-4|-|-|TRBJ1-2
TGTGCCAGCAGTTTTAGGGATTCCTATGGCTACACCTTC
CASSFRDSYGYTF
>TRBV18|many|TRBD2|TRBJ2-1
TGTGCCAGCTCACTAGCGGTACTAGCGGGAGGCCCCCTGCACTACAATGAGCAGTTCTTC
CASSLAVLAGGPLHYNEQFF
>TRBV5-4|-|-|TRBJ2-7
TGTGCCAGCAGCTTCGCGGCAGGGTATAGGGATGAGCAGTACTTC
CASSFAAGYRDEQYF
>TRBV12-3/TRBV12-4|-|TRBD1|TRBJ2-7
TGTGCCAGCACCCGGACAGGGGGGGCCTACGAGCAGTACTTC
CASTRTGGAYEQYF
>TRBV20-1|few|TRBD1|TRBJ1-5
TGCAGTGCTAGGAAACAGGGGAATCAGCCCCAGCATTTT
CSARKQGNQPQHF
>TRBV23-1|few|-|TRBJ2-5
TGCGCCAGCAGTCAATCCTGGGGGCGAGAGTACCAAGAGACCCAGTACTTC
CASSQSWGREYQETQYF
>TRBV12-3/TRBV12-4|-|-|TRBJ2-7
TGTGCCAGCAGTTACGGGGGCCCTAGAGAGCAGTACTTC
CASSYGGPREQYF
>TRBV20-1|few|-|TRBJ1-2
TGCAGTGCTAGAGATTCAGGCAGTCCTAACTATGGCTACACCTTC
CSARDSGSPNYGYTF
>TRBV20-1|-|-|TRBJ1-1
TGCAGTGCTAGAGAGGGAACAGGGATGAACACTGAAGCTTTCTTT
CSAREGTGMNTEAFF
>TRBV6-1|-|TRBD1|TRBJ2-1
TGTGCCAGCAGTCCCTCTACAGGGGGGAATGAGCAGTTCTTC
CASSPSTGGNEQFF
>TRBV29-1|-|-|TRBJ1-1
TGCAGCGTTCTACAGCGTCTGAACACTGAAGCTTTCTTT
CSVLQRLNTEAFF
>TRBV6-4|-|-|TRBJ2-1
TGTGCCAGCAGTGACTCCCTAGGTTCCTACAATGAGCAGTTCTTC
CASSDSLGSYNEQFF
>TRBV7-2|few|TRBD2|TRBJ2-3
TGTGCCAGCAGCCCCTCCTGGGGAGCGGGGGGCTCAGATACGCAGTATTTT
CASSPSWGAGGSDTQYF
>TRBV25-1|-|TRBD2|TRBJ2-5
TGTGCCAGCTCTCCGGCGGGGGGAGAAGAGACCCAGTACTTC
CASSPAGGEETQYF
>TRBV5-1|-|-|TRBJ1-2
TGCGCCAGCAGCCTAGGACGGAATGGCTACACCTTC
CASSLGRNGYTF
>TRBV3-1|-|TRBD2|TRBJ2-1
TGTGCCAGCAGCCTACCGGGGGGGCCTAACAATGAGCAGTTCTTC
CASSLPGGPNNEQFF
>TRBV15|few|TRBD2|TRBJ2-2
TGTGCCACCAGCAGCCGGAGCGGGGGAAACACCGGGGAGCTGTTTTTT
CATSSRSGGNTGELFF
>TRBV12-3/TRBV12-4|-|-|TRBJ2-7
TGTGCCAGCAGCCGGGGAAGTTGGGGCGAGCAGTACTTC
CASSRGSWGEQYF
>TRBV7-2|many|TRBD2|TRBJ2-7
TGTGCCAGCAGCTTAGGACCGGGACTAGCGGGCCACGAGCAGTACTTC
CASSLGPGLAGHEQYF
>TRBV18|few|-|TRBJ2-7
TGTGCCAGCTCACCCGGCGAGTTTGGACTGTCCTACGAGCAGTACTTC
CASSPGEFGLSYEQYF
>TRBV18|-|-|TRBJ1-1
TGTGCCAGCTCACTTACGAGGGCAGGCGGGAACACTGAAGCTTTCTTT
CASSLTRAGGNTEAFF
>TRBV6-6|-|-|TRBJ2-7
TGTGCCAGCACCCTTGATGGGGGGGCCTCCTACGAGCAGTACTTC
CASTLDGGASYEQYF
>TRBV3-1|-|TRBD2|TRBJ2-3
TGTGCCAGCAGCAAAACTAGCGGGGGGTCCTGGGATACGCAGTATTTT
CASSKTSGGSWDTQYF
>TRBV15|few|-|TRBJ1-4
TGTGCCACCAGCATTAGGGGCGCGCAACGTGAAAAACTGTTTTTT
CATSIRGAQREKLFF